Below are 6 T cell receptor beta chains sequenced from a single sample in a study of cytomegalovirus exposure and HLA in healthy donors. Researchers ran the PCR with 60 Vbeta and 13 Jbeta primers. Profiling relied on immunoSEQ multiplex PCR, and the TCRdb table lists in-frame clones only, not all of them. This table holds 130,000 to 150,000 clones. The sequenced sample was PBMCs. These receptors came from a male donor in good health and CMV-seronegative.

This chain joins TRBV5-1 and TRBJ2-5, with 11 bases fitting TRBD2. The ends lost 1 base at V and 4 bases at J; junction bases unmatched: 3. Germline lookup yields CDR1 SGHRS and CDR2 YFSETQ. CDR3 length: 15 residues. The CDR3 spells CASSLKLAGVETQYF. DNA of the CDR3: TGCGCCAGCAGCTTGAAACTAGCGGGAGTAGAGACCCAGTACTTC.

The rearrangement uses TRBV18 and TRBJ2-3, with 7 bases aligning to TRBD2. V trimming: 1 base; J trimming: 1 base; junction bases outside the gene matches: 5. The CDR3 has 16 amino acids. In germline, CDR1 is KGHSH, CDR2 LQKENI. CDR3 in amino acids: CASSPLERGGTDTQYF. The DNA for the CDR3 is TGTGCCAGCTCACCACTTGAGCGGGGAGGCACAGATACGCAGTATTTT.

The chain is built from TRBV30 and TRBJ2-1; 7 positions match TRBD2. The CDR3 consists of 15 residues. V lost 1 base to trimming and J lost 7 bases; unmatched junction nucleotides: 10. Germline CDR1 reads GTSNPN; CDR2 reads SVGIG (reference sequence). This CDR3 is CAWSEGTKLLNEQFF. The CDR3 nucleotides are TGTGCCTGGAGTGAGGGGACTAAGCTATTGAATGAGCAGTTCTTC.

The chain links TRBV7-9 to TRBJ2-1; the D gene is possibly TRBD2 (5 bases). CDR1 and CDR2 from the germline V gene are SEHNR and FQNEAQ (reference sequence). The V and J ends lost 5 bases and 3 bases respectively, with 11 bases between them. The CDR3 spans 14 residues. CDR3 DNA: TGTGCCAGCAGCGTCTACGGGGACTACAATGAGCAGTTCTTC. Translating gives CASSVYGDYNEQFF.

The chain uses TRBV7-9 and TRBJ2-5; D perhaps matches TRBD1 (5 bases). Trimming removed 1 base from V and 5 bases from J, with 8 bases in between. The germline CDR1 and CDR2 sequences are SEHNR and FQNEAQ (reference sequence). This CDR3 contains 13 residues. The CDR3 sequence: CASSLVGRETQYF. CDR3 bases: TGTGCCAGCAGCTTAGTGGGGCGGGAGACCCAGTACTTC. Looking up the rest from reference TRBV7-9 and TRBJ2-5 gives the full variable domain: DTGVSQNPRHKITKRGQNVTFRCDPISEHNRLYWYRQTLGQGPEFLTYFQNEAQLEKSRLLSDRFSAERPKGSFSTLEIQRTEQGDSAMYLCASSLVGRETQYFGPGTRLLVL.

The chain links TRBV7-9 to TRBJ1-1; TRBD1 is a possible D gene (5 bases). Between the trimmed V and J ends, which lost 5 bases and 1 base, there was a span of 26 bases. Looked up from germline, CDR1 is SEHNR and CDR2 is FQNEAQ (reference sequence). The CDR3 loop spans 19 amino acids. CDR3: CASSPGGVDSNRRNTEAFF. The DNA of the CDR3 is TGTGCCAGCAGCCCGGGGGGGGTAGACAGCAACCGGAGGAACACTGAAGCTTTCTTT.